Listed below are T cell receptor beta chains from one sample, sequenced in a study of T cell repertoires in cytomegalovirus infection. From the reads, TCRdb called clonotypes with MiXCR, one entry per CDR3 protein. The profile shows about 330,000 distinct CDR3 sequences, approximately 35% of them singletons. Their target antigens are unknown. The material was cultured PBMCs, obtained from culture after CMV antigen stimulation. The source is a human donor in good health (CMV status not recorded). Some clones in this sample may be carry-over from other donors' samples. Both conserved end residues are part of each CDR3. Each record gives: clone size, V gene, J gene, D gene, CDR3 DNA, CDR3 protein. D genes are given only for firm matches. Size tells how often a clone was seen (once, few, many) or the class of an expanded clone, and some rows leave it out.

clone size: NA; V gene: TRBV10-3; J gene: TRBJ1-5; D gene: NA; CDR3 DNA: TGTGCCATCAGGGATAGCAATCAGCCCCAGCATTTT; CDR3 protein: CAIRDSNQPQHF
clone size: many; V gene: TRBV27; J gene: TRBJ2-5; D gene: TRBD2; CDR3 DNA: TGTGCCAGCAGGAGAAGCGGGAGGCTCCAAGAGACCCAGTACTTC; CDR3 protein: CASRRSGRLQETQYF
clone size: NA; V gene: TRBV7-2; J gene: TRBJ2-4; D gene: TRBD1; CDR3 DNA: TGTGCCACATCACCGGGACAGGGTTTTAACATTCAGTACTTC; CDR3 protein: CATSPGQGFNIQYF
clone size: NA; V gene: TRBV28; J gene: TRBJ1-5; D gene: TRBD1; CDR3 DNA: TGTGCCAGCAGTTTTTCAGGACAGGTACAGCCCCAGCATTTT; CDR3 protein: CASSFSGQVQPQHF
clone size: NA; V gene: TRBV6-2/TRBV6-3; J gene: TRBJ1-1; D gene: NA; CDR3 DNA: TGTGCCAGCAGTTCCTCCCCGATTAAGAACACTGAAGCTTTCTTT; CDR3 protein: CASSSSPIKNTEAFF
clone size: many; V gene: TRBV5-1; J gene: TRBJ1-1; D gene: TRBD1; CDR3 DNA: TGCGCCAGCAGGCCCGCCGGGACAGTGATGAACACTGAAGCTTTCTTT; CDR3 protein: CASRPAGTVMNTEAFF
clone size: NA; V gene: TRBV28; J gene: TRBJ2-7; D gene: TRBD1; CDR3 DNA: TGTGCCAGCAGCTGGGACAGCTACGAGCAGTACTTC; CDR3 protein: CASSWDSYEQYF
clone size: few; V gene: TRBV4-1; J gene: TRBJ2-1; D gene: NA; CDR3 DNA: TGCGCCAGCAGCCAAGTCCGGACTTACAATGAGCAGTTCTTC; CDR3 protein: CASSQVRTYNEQFF
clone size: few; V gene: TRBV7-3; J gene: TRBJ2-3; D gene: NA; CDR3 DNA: TGTGCCAGCAGCTTAGCTGGGACGGTTCGCACAGATACGCAGTATTTT; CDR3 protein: CASSLAGTVRTDTQYF
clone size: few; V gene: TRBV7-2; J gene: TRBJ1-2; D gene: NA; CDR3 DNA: TGTGCCAGCAGCTTAGTTTCCGGGGGCGCGGACTATGGCTACACCTTC; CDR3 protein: CASSLVSGGADYGYTF
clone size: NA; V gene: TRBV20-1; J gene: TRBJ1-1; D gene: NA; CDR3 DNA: TGCAGTGCGACCGATCCACGGACGGGAGGGACTGAAGCTTTCTTT; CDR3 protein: CSATDPRTGGTEAFF
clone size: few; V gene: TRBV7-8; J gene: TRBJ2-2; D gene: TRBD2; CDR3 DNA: TGTGCCAGCACCACCCAGCGGGAGTTCACCGGGGAGCTGTTTTTT; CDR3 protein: CASTTQREFTGELFF
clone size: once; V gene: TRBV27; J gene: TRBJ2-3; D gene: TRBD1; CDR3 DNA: TGTGCCAGCACCTCATACGACAGGGCTGGGACAGATACGCAGTATTTT; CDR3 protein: CASTSYDRAGTDTQYF
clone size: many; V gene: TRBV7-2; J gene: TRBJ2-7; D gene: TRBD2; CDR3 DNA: TGTGCCAGCAGCTTACAATTTAGCGGGGCAGCCTACGAGCAGTACTTC; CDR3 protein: CASSLQFSGAAYEQYF
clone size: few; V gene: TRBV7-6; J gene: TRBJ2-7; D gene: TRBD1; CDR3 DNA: TGTGCCAGCAGTCAGGACAGGGTAAGCTCCTACGAGCAGTACTTC; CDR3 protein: CASSQDRVSSYEQYF
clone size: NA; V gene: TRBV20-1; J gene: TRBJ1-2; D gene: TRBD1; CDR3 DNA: TGCAGTGCCAACCGCGCTCTGGACAGGGGAGGAGGTGGCTACACCTTC; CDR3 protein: CSANRALDRGGGGYTF
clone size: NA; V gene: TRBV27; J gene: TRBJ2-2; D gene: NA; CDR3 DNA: TGTGCCAGCAGTTTCCATAGCGGAGGGAGCACCGGGGAGCTGTTTTTT; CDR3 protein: CASSFHSGGSTGELFF
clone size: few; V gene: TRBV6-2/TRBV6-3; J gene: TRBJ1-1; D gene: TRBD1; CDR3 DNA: TGTGCCAGCAGAACCGCAAACACAGGGGTACGGTACACTGAAGCTTTCTTT; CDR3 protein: CASRTANTGVRYTEAFF
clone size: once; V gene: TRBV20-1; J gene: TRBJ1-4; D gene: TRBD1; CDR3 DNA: TGCAGTGCTATGGGACAGGTTTATAGTAATGAAAAACTGTTTTTT; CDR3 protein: CSAMGQVYSNEKLFF
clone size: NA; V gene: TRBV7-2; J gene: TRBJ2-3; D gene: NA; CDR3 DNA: TGTGCCAGCAGCTTACAAGGGGGCGGGAGAACAGATACGCAGTATTTT; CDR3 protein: CASSLQGGGRTDTQYF
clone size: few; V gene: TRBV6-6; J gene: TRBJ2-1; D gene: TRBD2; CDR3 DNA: TGTGCCAGCATTACCGGGACTAGCGGGAGGGGACTGTTCTTC; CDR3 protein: CASITGTSGRGLFF
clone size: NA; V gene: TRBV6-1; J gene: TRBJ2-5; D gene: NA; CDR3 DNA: TGTGCCAGCAGGGAGAGCGGATTTCAAGAGACCCAGTACTTC; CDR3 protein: CASRESGFQETQYF
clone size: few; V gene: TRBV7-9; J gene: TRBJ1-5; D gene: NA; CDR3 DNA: TGTGCCAGCAGCCCCCCAAGGGGGGAAGATAGCAATCAGCCCCAGCATTTT; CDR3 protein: CASSPPRGEDSNQPQHF
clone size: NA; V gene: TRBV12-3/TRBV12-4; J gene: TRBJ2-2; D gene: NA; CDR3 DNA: TGTGCCAGCAGCCCCGGGACCCAGGTTGGGGAGCTGTTTTTT; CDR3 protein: CASSPGTQVGELFF
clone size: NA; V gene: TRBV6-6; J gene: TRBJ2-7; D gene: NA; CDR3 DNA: TGTGCCAGCAGTTACAGTGCCCGGGGCTCCTACGAGCAGTACTTC; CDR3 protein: CASSYSARGSYEQYF
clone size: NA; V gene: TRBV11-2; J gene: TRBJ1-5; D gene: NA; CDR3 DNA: TGTGCCAGCAGCCAACTATCAGGCAATAGCAATCAGCCCCAGCATTTT; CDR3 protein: CASSQLSGNSNQPQHF
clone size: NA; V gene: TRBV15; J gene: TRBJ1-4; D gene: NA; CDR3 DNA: TGTGCCACCAGCAGACCAACTCGGGGCGGAGAAAAACTGTTTTTT; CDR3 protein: CATSRPTRGGEKLFF
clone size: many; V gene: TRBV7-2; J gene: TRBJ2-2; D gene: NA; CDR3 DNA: TGTGCCAGCAGCTCCGGGAGCACCGGGGAGCTGTTTTTT; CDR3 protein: CASSSGSTGELFF
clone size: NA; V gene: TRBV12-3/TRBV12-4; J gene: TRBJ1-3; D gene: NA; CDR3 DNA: TGTGCCAGCAACATTGGAGTGGATTATGGAAACACCATATATTTT; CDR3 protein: CASNIGVDYGNTIYF
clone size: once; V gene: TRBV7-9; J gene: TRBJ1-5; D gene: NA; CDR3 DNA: TGTGCCAGCAGCTTAGGAACAGGGAAGGATCAGCCCCAGCATTTT; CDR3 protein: CASSLGTGKDQPQHF
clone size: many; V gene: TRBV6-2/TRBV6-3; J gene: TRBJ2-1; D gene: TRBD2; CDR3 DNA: TGTGCCAGCAGGGAGACTAGCGGGAGATCCAATGAGCAGTTCTTC; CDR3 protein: CASRETSGRSNEQFF
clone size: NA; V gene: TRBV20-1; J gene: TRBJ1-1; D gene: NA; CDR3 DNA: TGCAGTCCTAAAAGCTGGTCTGAAGCTTTCTTT; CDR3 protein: CSPKSWSEAFF
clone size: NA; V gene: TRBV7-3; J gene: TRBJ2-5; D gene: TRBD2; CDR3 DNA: TGTGCCAGCAGCCAGGCGGGAGGACGGGAGACCCAGTACTTC; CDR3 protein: CASSQAGGRETQYF
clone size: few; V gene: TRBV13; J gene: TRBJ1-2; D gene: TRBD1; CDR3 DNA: TGTGCCAGCAGCGCCTTACCCCAGGGGGCCTATGGCTACACCTTC; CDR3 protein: CASSALPQGAYGYTF
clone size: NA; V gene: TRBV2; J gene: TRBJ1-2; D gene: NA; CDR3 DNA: TGTGCCAGCAGTTACTCTGTAGCTAACTATGGCTACACCTTC; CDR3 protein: CASSYSVANYGYTF
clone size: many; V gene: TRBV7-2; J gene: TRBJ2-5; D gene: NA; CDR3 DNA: TGTGCCAGCAGCCAGACTAGGTGGGGGCAAGAGACCCAGTACTTC; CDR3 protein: CASSQTRWGQETQYF
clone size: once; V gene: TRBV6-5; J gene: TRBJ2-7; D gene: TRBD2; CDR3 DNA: TGTGCCAGCAGTTACTCCACCGGGGGGACCCCCTACGAGCAGTACTTC; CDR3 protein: CASSYSTGGTPYEQYF
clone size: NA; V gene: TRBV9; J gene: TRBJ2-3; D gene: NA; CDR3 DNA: TGTGCCAGCAGCTCCCAGAGAGGGGGGGATACGCAGTATTTT; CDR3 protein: CASSSQRGGDTQYF
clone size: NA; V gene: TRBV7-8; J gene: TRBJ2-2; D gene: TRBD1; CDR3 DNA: TGTGCCAGCAGCCCATTGGGCAGGGGGCGGGGCGGGGAGCTGTTTTTT; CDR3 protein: CASSPLGRGRGGELFF
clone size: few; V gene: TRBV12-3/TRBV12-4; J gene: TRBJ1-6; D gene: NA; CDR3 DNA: TGTGCCAGCAGTTTAGGAGACACCAATTCACCCCTCCACTTT; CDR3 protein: CASSLGDTNSPLHF
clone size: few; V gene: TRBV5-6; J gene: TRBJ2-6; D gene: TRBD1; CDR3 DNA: TGTGCCAGCCGGATCGTCAGACAGGGGAGCTACTCTGGGGCCAACGTCCTGACTTTT; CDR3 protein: CASRIVRQGSYSGANVLTF
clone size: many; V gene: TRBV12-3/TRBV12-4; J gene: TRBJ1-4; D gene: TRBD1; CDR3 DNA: TGTGCCAGCAGTGGAGGACAGGGGAATGAAAAACTGTTTTTT; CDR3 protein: CASSGGQGNEKLFF
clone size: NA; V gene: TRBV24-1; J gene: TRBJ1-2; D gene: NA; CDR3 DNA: TGTGCCACCAGTGATTTACAGGGAGTGAGTGGCTACACCTTC; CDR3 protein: CATSDLQGVSGYTF
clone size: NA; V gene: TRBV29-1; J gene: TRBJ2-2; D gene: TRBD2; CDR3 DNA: TGCAGCTCCCTAAGCGGGAGCGGGGAGCTGTTTTTT; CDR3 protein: CSSLSGSGELFF
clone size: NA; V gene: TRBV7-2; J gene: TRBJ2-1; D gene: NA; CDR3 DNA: TGTGCCAGCCGCTCCCCCCGGGAGTACTACAATGAGCAGTTCTTC; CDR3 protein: CASRSPREYYNEQFF
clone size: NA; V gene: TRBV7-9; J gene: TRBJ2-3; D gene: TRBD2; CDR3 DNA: TGTGCCAGCAGCTCCAATTATCCGGGACTAGCGGGAGGGCCCCCAGATACGCAGTATTTT; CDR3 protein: CASSSNYPGLAGGPPDTQYF
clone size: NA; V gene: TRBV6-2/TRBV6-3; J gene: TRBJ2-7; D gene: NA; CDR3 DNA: TGTGCCAGCAGTTACTCCGGCCGAAATACCTACGAGCAGTACTTC; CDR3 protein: CASSYSGRNTYEQYF